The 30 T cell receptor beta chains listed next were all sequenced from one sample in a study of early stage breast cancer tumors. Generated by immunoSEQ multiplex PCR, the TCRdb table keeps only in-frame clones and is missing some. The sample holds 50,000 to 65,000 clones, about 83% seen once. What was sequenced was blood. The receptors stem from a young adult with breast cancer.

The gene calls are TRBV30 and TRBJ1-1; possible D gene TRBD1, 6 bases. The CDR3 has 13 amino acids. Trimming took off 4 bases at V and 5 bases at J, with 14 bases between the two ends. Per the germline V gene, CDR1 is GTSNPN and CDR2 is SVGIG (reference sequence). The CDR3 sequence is CAWMGAGGTEAFF. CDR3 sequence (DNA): TGTGCCTGGATGGGGGCGGGGGGGACTGAAGCTTTCTTT.

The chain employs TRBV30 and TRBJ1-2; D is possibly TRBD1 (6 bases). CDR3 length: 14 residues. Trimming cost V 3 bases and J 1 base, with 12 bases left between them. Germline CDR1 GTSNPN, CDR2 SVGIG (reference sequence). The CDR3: CAWRRQDLNYGYTF. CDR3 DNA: TGTGCCTGGAGGCGACAGGACCTTAACTATGGCTACACCTTC. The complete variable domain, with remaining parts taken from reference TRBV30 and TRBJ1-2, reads SQTIHQWPATLVQPVGSPLSLECTVEGTSNPNLYWYRQAAGRGLQLLFYSVGIGQISSEVPQNLSASRPQDRQFILSSKKLLLSDSGFYLCAWRRQDLNYGYTFGSGTRLTVV.

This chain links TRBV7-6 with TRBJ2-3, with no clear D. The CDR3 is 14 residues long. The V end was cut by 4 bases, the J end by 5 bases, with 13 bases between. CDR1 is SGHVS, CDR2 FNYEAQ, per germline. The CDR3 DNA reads TGTGCCAGCAGCTCCCCCCGCGCGGAAGATACGCAGTATTTT. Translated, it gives CASSSPRAEDTQYF.

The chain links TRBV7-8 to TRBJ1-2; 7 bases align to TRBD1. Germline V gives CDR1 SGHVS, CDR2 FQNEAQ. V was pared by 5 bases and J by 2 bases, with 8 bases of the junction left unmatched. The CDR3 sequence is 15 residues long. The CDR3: CASSPRGGQNYGYTF. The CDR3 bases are TGTGCCAGCAGCCCTAGGGGGGGACAGAACTATGGCTACACCTTC.

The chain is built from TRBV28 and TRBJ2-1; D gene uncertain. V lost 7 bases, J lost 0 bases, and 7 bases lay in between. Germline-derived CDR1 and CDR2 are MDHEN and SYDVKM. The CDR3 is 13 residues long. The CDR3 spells CASKGYSYNEQFF. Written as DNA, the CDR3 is TGTGCCAGCAAAGGCTACTCCTACAATGAGCAGTTCTTC.

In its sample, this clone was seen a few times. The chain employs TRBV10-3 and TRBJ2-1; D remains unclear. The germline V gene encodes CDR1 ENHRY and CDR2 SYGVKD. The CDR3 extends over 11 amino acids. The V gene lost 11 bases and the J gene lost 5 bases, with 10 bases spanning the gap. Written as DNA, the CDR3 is TGTGCCCGCCAGCCCGACAATGAGCAGTTCTTC. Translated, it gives CARQPDNEQFF.

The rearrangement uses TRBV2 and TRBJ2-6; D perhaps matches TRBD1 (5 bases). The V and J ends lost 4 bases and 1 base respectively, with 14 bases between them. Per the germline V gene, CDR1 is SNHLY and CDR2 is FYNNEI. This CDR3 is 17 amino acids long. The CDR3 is CASSVPTERSGANVLTF. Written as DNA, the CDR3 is TGTGCCAGCAGTGTACCGACAGAGCGATCTGGGGCCAACGTCCTGACTTTC.

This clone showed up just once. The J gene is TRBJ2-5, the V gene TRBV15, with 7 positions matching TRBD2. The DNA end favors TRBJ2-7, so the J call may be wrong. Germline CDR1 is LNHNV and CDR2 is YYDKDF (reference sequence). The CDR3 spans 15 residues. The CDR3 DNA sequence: TGTGCCACCACCCCGAGCCGGGAGGTCGTCTACGAGCAGTACTTC. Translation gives CATTPSREVVYEQYF.

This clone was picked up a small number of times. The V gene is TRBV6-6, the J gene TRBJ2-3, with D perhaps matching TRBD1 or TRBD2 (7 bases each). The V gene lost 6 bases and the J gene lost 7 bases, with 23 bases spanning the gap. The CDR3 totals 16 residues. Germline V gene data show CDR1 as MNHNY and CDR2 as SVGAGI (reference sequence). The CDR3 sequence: CASSPQGVAGTNTQYF. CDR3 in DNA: TGTGCCAGCAGCCCCCAGGGGGTAGCGGGTACTAATACGCAGTATTTT.

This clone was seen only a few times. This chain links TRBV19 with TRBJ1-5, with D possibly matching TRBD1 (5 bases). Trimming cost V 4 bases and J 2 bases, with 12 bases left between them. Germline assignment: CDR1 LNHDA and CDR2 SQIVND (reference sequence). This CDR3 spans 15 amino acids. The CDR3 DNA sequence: TGTGCCAGTAGTAAATACGGGGCTGGCAATCAGCCCCAGCATTTT. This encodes CASSKYGAGNQPQHF.

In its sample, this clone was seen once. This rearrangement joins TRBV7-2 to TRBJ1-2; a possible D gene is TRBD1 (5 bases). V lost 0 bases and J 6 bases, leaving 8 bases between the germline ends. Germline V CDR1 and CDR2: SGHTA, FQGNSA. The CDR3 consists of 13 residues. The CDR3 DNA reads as TGTGCCAGCAGCTTAGCCCCAGGGAATGGCTACACCTTC. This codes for CASSLAPGNGYTF.

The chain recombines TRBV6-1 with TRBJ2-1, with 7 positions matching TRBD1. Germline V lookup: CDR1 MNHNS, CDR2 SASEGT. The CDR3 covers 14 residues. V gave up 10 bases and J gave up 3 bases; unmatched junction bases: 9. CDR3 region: CANKKGAGYNEQFF. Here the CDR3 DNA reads TGTGCCAACAAGAAGGGGGCAGGCTACAATGAGCAGTTCTTC.

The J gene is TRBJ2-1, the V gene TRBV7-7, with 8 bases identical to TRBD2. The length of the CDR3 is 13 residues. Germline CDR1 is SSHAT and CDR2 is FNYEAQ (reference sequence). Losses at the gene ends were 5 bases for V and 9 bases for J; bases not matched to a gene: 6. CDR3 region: CASSTSGSPEQFF. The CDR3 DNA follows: TGTGCCAGCAGCACTAGCGGTAGCCCTGAGCAGTTCTTC.

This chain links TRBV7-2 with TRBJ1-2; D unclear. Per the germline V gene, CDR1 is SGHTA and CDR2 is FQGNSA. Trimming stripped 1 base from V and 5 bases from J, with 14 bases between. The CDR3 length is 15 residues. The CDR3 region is CASSLGLVEGYGYTF. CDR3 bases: TGTGCCAGCAGCTTAGGGTTAGTCGAAGGGTATGGCTACACCTTC.

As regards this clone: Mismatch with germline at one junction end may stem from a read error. The CDR3 reads CASRQVGGSTDTQYF. The CDR3 DNA is TGCGCCAGCAGACAAGTCGGAGGGAGCACAGATACGCAGTATTTT. The chain joins TRBV4-1 to TRBJ2-3, with D possibly being TRBD2 (6 bases). Germline V gene sequence: CDR1 MGHRA, CDR2 YSYEKL. CDR3 length: 15 amino acids.

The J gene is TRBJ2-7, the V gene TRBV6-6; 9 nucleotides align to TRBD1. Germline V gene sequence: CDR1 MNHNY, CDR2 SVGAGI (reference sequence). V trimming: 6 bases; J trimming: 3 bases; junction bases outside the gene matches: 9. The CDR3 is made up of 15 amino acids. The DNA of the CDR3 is TGTGCCAGCAGCCGTGGAGGACAGGGGTACTACGAGCAGTACTTC. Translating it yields CASSRGGQGYYEQYF.

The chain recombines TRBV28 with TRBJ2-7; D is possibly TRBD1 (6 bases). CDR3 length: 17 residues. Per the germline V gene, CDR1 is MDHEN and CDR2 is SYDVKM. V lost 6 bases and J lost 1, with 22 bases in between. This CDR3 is CASSPLLVDRLSYEQYF. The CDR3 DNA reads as TGTGCCAGCAGCCCGCTTTTGGTGGACAGACTTTCCTACGAGCAGTACTTC.

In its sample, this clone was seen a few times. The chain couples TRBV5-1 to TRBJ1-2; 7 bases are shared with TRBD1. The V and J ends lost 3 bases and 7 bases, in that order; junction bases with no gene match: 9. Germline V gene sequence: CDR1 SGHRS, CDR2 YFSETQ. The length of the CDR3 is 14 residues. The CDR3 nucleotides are TGCGCCAGCAGCTCCAATCCTGACAGGGCTGGCTACACCTTC. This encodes CASSSNPDRAGYTF.

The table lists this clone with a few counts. The CDR3: CAWRARGGAGSGYTF. The CDR3 DNA sequence: TGTGCCTGGAGAGCCCGAGGGGGCGCGGGCTCTGGCTACACCTTC. The J gene is TRBJ1-2, the V gene TRBV30; 7 bases agree with TRBD1. In germline, CDR1 is GTSNPN, CDR2 SVGIG (reference sequence). Losses at the gene ends were 3 bases for V and 7 bases for J; bases not matched to a gene: 14. The CDR3 extends over 15 amino acids.

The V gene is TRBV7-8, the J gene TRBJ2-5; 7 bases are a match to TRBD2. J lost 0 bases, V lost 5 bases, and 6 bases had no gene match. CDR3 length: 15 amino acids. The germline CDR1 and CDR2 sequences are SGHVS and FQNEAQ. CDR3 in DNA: TGTGCCAGCAGCCCCGAAGGGAGGGACCAAGAGACCCAGTACTTC. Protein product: CASSPEGRDQETQYF.

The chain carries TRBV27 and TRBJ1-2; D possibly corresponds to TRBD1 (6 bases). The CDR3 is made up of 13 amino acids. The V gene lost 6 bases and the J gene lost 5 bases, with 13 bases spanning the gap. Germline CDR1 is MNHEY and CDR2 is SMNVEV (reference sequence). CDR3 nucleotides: TGTGCCAGCAGGTCTAGGGGGGCTTATGGCTACACCTTC. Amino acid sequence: CASRSRGAYGYTF.

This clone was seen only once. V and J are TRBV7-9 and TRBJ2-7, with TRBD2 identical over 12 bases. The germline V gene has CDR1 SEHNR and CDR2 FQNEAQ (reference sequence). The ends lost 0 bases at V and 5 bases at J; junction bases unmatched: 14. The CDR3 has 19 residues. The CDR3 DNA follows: TGTGCCAGCAGCTTAGCGCGTGGGACTAGCGGGTACGTCGCCCACGAGCAGTACTTC. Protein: CASSLARGTSGYVAHEQYF.

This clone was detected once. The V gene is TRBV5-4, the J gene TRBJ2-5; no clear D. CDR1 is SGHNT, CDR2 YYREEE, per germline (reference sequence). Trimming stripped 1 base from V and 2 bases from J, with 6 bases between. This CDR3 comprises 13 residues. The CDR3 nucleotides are TGTGCCAGCAGCTTGATACAGCAAGAGACCCAGTACTTC. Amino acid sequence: CASSLIQQETQYF.

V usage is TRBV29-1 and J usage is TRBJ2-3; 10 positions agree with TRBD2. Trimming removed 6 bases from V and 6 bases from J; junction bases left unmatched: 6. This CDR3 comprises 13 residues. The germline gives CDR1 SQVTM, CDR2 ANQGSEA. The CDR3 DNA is TGCAGCGTCCCGGGACTAGCGCTGGATACGCAGTATTTT. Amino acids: CSVPGLALDTQYF.

The CDR3 nucleotides are TGTGCCAGCAGCTTAGTAGGGACCCAGTACTTC. Its translation is CASSLVGTQYF. The V call is TRBV11-2, the J call TRBJ2-5; D not resolved. The germline CDR1 and CDR2 sequences are SGHAT and FQNNGV. The CDR3 spans 11 residues. V lost 1 base to trimming and J lost 7 bases, with 4 bases between them.

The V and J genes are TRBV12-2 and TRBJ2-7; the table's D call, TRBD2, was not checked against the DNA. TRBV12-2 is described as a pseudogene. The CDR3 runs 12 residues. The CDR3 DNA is TGTGCAAGTCGCCCTAGAGGCGGCGAGCAGTACTTC. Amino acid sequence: CASRPRGGEQYF.

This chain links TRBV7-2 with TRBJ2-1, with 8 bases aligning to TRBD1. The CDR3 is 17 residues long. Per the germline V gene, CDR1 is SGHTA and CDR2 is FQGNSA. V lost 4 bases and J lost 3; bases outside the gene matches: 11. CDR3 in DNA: TGTGCCAGCAGCTCCCAGACAGGGGCTGTAGGCTACAATGAGCAGTTCTTC. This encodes CASSSQTGAVGYNEQFF. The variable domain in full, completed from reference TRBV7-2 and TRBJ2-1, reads GAGVSQSPSNKVTEKGKDVELRCDPISGHTALYWYRQSLGQGLEFLIYFQGNSAPDKSGLPSDRFSAERTGGSVSTLTIQRTQQEDSAVYLCASSSQTGAVGYNEQFFGPGTRLTVL.

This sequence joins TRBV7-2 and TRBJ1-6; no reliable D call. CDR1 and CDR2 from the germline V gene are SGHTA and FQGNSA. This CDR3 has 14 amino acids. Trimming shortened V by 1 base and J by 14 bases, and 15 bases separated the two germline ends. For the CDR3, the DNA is TGTGCCAGCAGCTTAGACAGCGCGGAACCTACCCTCCACTTT. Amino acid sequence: CASSLDSAEPTLHF.

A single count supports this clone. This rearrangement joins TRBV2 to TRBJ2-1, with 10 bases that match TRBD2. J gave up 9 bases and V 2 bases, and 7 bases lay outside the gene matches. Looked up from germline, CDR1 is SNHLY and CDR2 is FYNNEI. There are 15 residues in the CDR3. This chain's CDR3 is CASSEPLAGVVEQFF. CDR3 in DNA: TGTGCCAGCAGTGAACCCCTAGCGGGAGTCGTTGAGCAGTTCTTC.

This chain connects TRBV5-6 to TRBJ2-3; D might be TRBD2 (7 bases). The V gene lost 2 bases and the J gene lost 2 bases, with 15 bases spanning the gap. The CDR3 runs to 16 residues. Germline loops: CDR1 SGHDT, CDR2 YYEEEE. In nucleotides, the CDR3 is TGTGCCAGCAGCTTAGACCGGGGGGCTGTCACAGATACGCAGTATTTT. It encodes CASSLDRGAVTDTQYF.